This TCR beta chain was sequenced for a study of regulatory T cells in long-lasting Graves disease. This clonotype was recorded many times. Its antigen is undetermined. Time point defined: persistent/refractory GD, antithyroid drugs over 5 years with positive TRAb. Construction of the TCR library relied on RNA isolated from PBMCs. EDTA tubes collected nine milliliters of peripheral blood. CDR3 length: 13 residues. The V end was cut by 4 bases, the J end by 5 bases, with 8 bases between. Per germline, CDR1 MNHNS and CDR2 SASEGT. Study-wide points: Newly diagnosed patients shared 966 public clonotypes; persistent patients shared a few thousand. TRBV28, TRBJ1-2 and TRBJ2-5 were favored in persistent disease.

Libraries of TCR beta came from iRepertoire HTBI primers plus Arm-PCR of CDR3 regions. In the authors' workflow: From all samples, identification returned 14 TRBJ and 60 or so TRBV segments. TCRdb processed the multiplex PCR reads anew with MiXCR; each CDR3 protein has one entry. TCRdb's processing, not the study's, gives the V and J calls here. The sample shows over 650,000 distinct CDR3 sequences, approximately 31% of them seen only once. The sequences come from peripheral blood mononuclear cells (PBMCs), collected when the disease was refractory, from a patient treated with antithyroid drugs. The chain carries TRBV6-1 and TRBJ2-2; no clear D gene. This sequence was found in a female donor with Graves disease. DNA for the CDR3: TGTGCCAGCAGTGTGACGGAGACCGGGGAGCTGTTTTTT. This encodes CASSVTETGELFF.